The 21 T cell receptor beta chains given below trace back to one sample, sequenced in a study of T cell repertoires in ileal Crohn's disease. TCRdb's table, derived via immunoSEQ multiplex PCR, lists solely in-frame clones and lacks some. The table records around 4,500 clones, 65% to 85% of them present only once. The time point was: neoterminal ileum biopsy at postoperative endoscopy, about 6 months after surgery. Sequencing used ileal tissue. All receptors derive from an adult with Crohn's disease.

The gene calls are TRBV7-2 and TRBJ2-7; TRBD1 is a possible D gene (5 bases). CDR1 is SGHTA, CDR2 FQGNSA, per germline. The CDR3 spans 13 residues. V was pared by 3 bases and J by 2 bases, with 8 bases between. The CDR3 DNA sequence: TGTGCCAGCAGCTTTACGGACACCTACGAGCAGTACTTC. Amino acids: CASSFTDTYEQYF.

This clone came up once. The CDR3 loop is CASGLYSVGEQFF. The CDR3 coding sequence is TGTGCTAGTGGTTTGTATTCGGTGGGTGAGCAGTTCTTC. This chain links TRBV12-5 with TRBJ2-1; D not resolved. Trimming removed 2 bases at V and 9 bases at J, with 11 bases between. Germline assignment: CDR1 LGHNT and CDR2 FRNRAP. There are 13 residues in the CDR3. The variable domain in full, with the rest retrieved from reference TRBV12-5 and TRBJ2-1, is DARVTQTPRHKVTEMGQEVTMRCQPILGHNTVFWYRQTMMQGLELLAYFRNRAPLDDSGMPKDRFSAEMPDATLATLKIQPSEPRDSAVYFCASGLYSVGEQFFGPGTRLTVL.

The chain joins TRBV7-3 to TRBJ2-2, with no clear D. V was trimmed by 1 base and J by 6 bases, leaving 6 bases between them. The germline gives CDR1 SGHTA, CDR2 FQGTGA. The CDR3 loop spans 13 amino acids. The CDR3 nucleotides read TGTGCCAGCAGCTTAAGTGTTCCCGGGGAGCTGTTTTTT. Encoded protein: CASSLSVPGELFF.

The CDR3 DNA is TGTGCCAGCAGCTTAGCCCCCCACACTGAAGCTTTCTTT. This encodes CASSLAPHTEAFF. The chain recombines TRBV7-9 with TRBJ1-1; D ambiguous. CDR3 length: 13 amino acids. V gave up 0 bases and J gave up 3 bases, with 5 bases separating them. CDR1 is SEHNR, CDR2 FQNEAQ, per germline (reference sequence).

Worth noting for this clone: The same CDR3 is also encoded by other DNA sequences in this sample. The genes are TRBV29-1 and TRBJ2-5; 13 bases agree with TRBD2. CDR1 and CDR2 from the germline V gene are SQVTM and ANQGSEA. Unmatched junction bases numbered 21, after V lost 6 bases and J lost 5 bases. The CDR3 consists of 19 residues. CDR3 loop: CSVRGGRGRTSGRSETQYF. In DNA, the CDR3 is TGCAGCGTGCGGGGGGGACGGGGTCGGACTAGCGGGAGAAGCGAGACCCAGTACTTC.

This clone occurred once. The chain employs TRBV7-2 and TRBJ1-5; no clear D. This CDR3 region has 15 residues. The germline gives CDR1 SGHTA, CDR2 FQGNSA. V was pared by 4 bases and J by 1 base, with 11 bases between. In nucleotides, the CDR3 is TGTGCCAGCAGCTCGCGGGCGGGGAGCAATCAGCCCCAGCATTTT. As protein: CASSSRAGSNQPQHF.

The gene calls are TRBV4-1 and TRBJ2-4; weak D call: TRBD2 (6 bases). The CDR3 is made up of 17 amino acids. Looked up from germline, CDR1 is MGHRA and CDR2 is YSYEKL. The V and J ends lost 0 bases and 0 bases respectively, with 12 bases between them. The CDR3, as DNA: TGCGCCAGCAGCCAAGATACTAGCCGACTAGCCAAAAACATTCAGTACTTC. Protein product: CASSQDTSRLAKNIQYF.

The rearrangement joins TRBV30 to TRBJ1-1; a weak D match, TRBD1 (5 bases). Germline CDR1 GTSNPN, CDR2 SVGIG (reference sequence). CDR3 length equals 13 residues. V lost 4 bases to trimming and J lost 7 bases, with 16 bases between them. CDR3 amino acids: CAWTSGYSLEAFF. The CDR3 coding sequence is TGTGCCTGGACCTCAGGGTACTCCCTTGAAGCTTTCTTT.

This CDR3 reads CASSVDGGVEQYF. Written as DNA, the CDR3 is TGTGCCAGCAGCGTAGATGGCGGAGTGGAGCAGTACTTC. The chain carries TRBV9 and TRBJ2-7; the D is unclear. Trimming shortened V by 0 bases and J by 7 bases, and 11 bases separated the two germline ends. The CDR3 runs 13 residues. Germline V lookup: CDR1 SGDLS, CDR2 YYNGEE.

The J gene is TRBJ1-5, the V gene TRBV6-1; D gene ambiguous. The V gene lost 5 bases and the J gene lost 4 bases, with 12 bases spanning the gap. The CDR3 contains 14 residues. In germline, CDR1 is MNHNS, CDR2 SASEGT. The CDR3, as DNA: TGTGCCAGCAGTTTGGCCTCAGGTAATCAGCCCCAGCATTTT. This translates into CASSLASGNQPQHF.

The chain joins TRBV7-2 to TRBJ2-7, with 8 bases that match TRBD2. Trimming removed 3 bases from V and 3 bases from J; junction bases left unmatched: 7. The CDR3 sequence is 15 residues long. Germline CDR1 is SGHTA and CDR2 is FQGNSA. CDR3 DNA: TGTGCCAGCAGCTTTTTGAGCGGGAGTGGCTACGAGCAGTACTTC. It is translated as CASSFLSGSGYEQYF. The variable domain in full, completed from reference TRBV7-2 and TRBJ2-7, reads GAGVSQSPSNKVTEKGKDVELRCDPISGHTALYWYRQSLGQGLEFLIYFQGNSAPDKSGLPSDRFSAERTGGSVSTLTIQRTQQEDSAVYLCASSFLSGSGYEQYFGPGTRLTVT.

The chain's CDR3 is CASSQLQGADTQYF. The CDR3 DNA sequence: TGTGCCAGCAGCCAACTACAGGGGGCAGATACGCAGTATTTT. The rearrangement uses TRBV14 and TRBJ2-3, with 8 nucleotides matching TRBD1. Germline CDR1 SGHDN, CDR2 FVKESK. CDR3 length: 14 amino acids. With 2 bases clipped from V and 4 bases from J, the junction kept 2 bases outside the gene matches.

The chain recombines TRBV6-6 with TRBJ2-3; 7 nucleotides line up with TRBD1. The trim removed 4 bases at V and 2 bases at J, leaving 3 bases unmatched. Germline CDR1 reads MNHNY; CDR2 reads SVGAGI (reference sequence). The length of the CDR3 is 14 residues. CDR3 residues: CASSSGQPTDTQYF. CDR3 DNA sequence: TGTGCCAGCAGTTCGGGACAGCCCACAGATACGCAGTATTTT.

The chain links TRBV10-3 to TRBJ2-7, with D possibly TRBD1 on 6 matching bases. Germline V gives CDR1 ENHRY, CDR2 SYGVKD. Trimming removed 5 bases from V and 8 bases from J, with 16 bases in between. CDR3 length: 13 amino acids. The DNA of the CDR3 is TGTGCCATCAGTCGACAGGACCCGGGGCAGCAGTACTTC. It translates to CAISRQDPGQQYF.

The CDR3 nucleotides read TGTGCCAGCAGTTCCCGGGGGGGGACTTTCTACGAGCAGTACTTC. This sequence encodes CASSSRGGTFYEQYF. The rearrangement uses TRBV6-5 and TRBJ2-7, with 8 bases matching TRBD2. This CDR3 contains 15 residues. With V trimmed by 4 bases and J by 3 bases, 8 bases remained unmatched. Germline CDR1 MNHEY, CDR2 SVGAGI.

The J gene is TRBJ2-1, the V gene TRBV5-4; D is possibly TRBD2 (7 bases). The length of the CDR3 is 16 residues. In germline, CDR1 is SGHNT, CDR2 YYREEE (reference sequence). V shed 0 bases and J shed 1 base, with 11 bases lying between them. The CDR3 reads CASSLGAGASYNEQFF. The CDR3 bases are TGTGCCAGCAGCTTGGGGGCGGGGGCATCCTACAATGAGCAGTTCTTC.

The count of this clone is one. This chain links TRBV6-5 with TRBJ2-2; D uncertain. Germline V gene data show CDR1 as MNHEY and CDR2 as SVGAGI. CDR3 size: 15 residues. Trimming removed 0 bases from V and 1 base from J, with 6 bases in between. This chain's CDR3 is CASSYSFQNTGELFF. The CDR3, as DNA: TGTGCCAGCAGTTACTCCTTTCAGAACACCGGGGAGCTGTTTTTT.

The rearrangement joins TRBV23-1 to TRBJ2-4, with D perhaps TRBD1 or TRBD2 (6 bases each). TRBV23-1 is classed as an ORF, of uncertain function. Trimming cost V 9 bases and J 1 base, with 13 bases left between them. The CDR3 length is 14 residues. CDR3 nucleotide sequence: TGCGCCAGTCCAGGGGACTGGGCCAAAAACATTCAGTACTTC. It specifies CASPGDWAKNIQYF.

This rearrangement joins TRBV5-1 to TRBJ1-4; maybe TRBD1 (5 bases). V was trimmed by 0 bases and J by 8 bases, leaving 14 bases between them. This CDR3 is 15 amino acids long. Germline assignment: CDR1 SGHRS and CDR2 YFSETQ. The DNA for the CDR3 is TGCGCCAGCAGCTTGGTTAGCAGGGTTGGCGAAAAACTGTTTTTT. Its protein is CASSLVSRVGEKLFF.

This clone has just one count. The chain carries TRBV28 and TRBJ1-5, with TRBD1 identical over 9 bases. This CDR3 region has 16 residues. The V segment lost 7 bases and the J segment 5 bases; nucleotides outside the gene matches: 12. Germline V gene lookup returns CDR1 MDHEN and CDR2 SYDVKM. In nucleotides, the CDR3 is TGTGCCAGCACCAACACATACAGGGGGCGCCATCAGCCCCAGCATTTT. As protein: CASTNTYRGRHQPQHF.

The chain links TRBV5-4 to TRBJ2-7, with D maybe TRBD1 (6 bases). This CDR3 spans 13 amino acids. Per germline, CDR1 SGHNT and CDR2 YYREEE (reference sequence). V lost 6 bases and J lost 0, with 10 bases in between. CDR3 in DNA: TGTGCCAGCACCCCGGACAGCTCCTACGAGCAGTACTTC. Its translation: CASTPDSSYEQYF.